This passage covers 31 T cell receptor beta chains from one sample sequenced in a study of T-cell memory formation after mild COVID-19. Each CDR3 protein gets one entry after TCRdb re-called the 5' RACE reads with MiXCR. The sample yields some 600,000 distinct CDR3 sequences, roughly 17% seen once. The material sequenced was PBMCs or a T cell subset sorted from them (not recorded which). All receptors come from an adult woman who had mild COVID-19 (a few samples of this study predate the infection). Cell type and time point are not known.

This clonotype was counted a few times. J is TRBJ2-3 and V is TRBV7-3; 13 nucleotides align to TRBD2. Germline V gives CDR1 SGHTA, CDR2 FQGTGA. The CDR3 length is 21 residues. Trimming took 1 base from V and 0 from J; bases not matched to a gene: 13. The CDR3 is CASSLIPRRLAGGPSTDTQYF. CDR3 DNA sequence: TGTGCCAGCAGCTTAATCCCCAGGAGACTAGCGGGGGGCCCTAGCACAGATACGCAGTATTTT.

The table lists this clonotype with a few counts. The chain's CDR3 is CASSLLAGGAYEQYF. CDR3 DNA sequence: TGTGCCAGCAGTTTACTAGCGGGGGGAGCCTACGAGCAGTACTTC. This chain uses TRBV12-3 or TRBV12-4 with TRBJ2-7; 11 positions agree with TRBD2. Germline trimming cut 2 bases from V and 2 bases from J; bases unmatched to any gene: 2. The CDR3 loop spans 15 amino acids.

The chain employs TRBV4-3 and TRBJ2-6, with D possibly matching TRBD1 (5 bases). Germline V gene lookup returns CDR1 LGHNA and CDR2 YSLEER. The CDR3 covers 17 residues. Trimming cost V 0 bases and J 1 base, with 10 bases left between them. The chain's CDR3 is CASSQDRAGSGANVLTF. In nucleotides, the CDR3 is TGCGCCAGCAGCCAAGACCGGGCAGGGTCTGGGGCCAACGTCCTGACTTTC.

This clonotype was seen only a few times. The chain carries TRBV6-4 and TRBJ2-1, with 7 bases matching TRBD1. The CDR3 runs 14 residues. The trim removed 3 bases at V and 5 bases at J, leaving 4 bases unmatched. Germline V gene sequence: CDR1 MRHNA, CDR2 SNTAGT. The CDR3 DNA reads as TGTGCCAGCAGTGATCTACAGGGGAACAATGAGCAGTTCTTC. It encodes CASSDLQGNNEQFF.

This clonotype was observed at least ten times. The chain links TRBV7-2 to TRBJ2-1, with D tentatively TRBD2 (5 bases). The V and J ends lost 3 bases and 1 base respectively, with 10 bases between them. Germline values: CDR1 SGHTA, CDR2 FQGNSA. The CDR3 spans 15 residues. In DNA, the CDR3 is TGTGCCAGCAGCTTCGGCGGGCCTTCCTACAATGAGCAGTTCTTC. This translates into CASSFGGPSYNEQFF.

There are a few counts of this clonotype. The chain recombines TRBV6-5 with TRBJ1-2; TRBD1 might be the D (5 bases). Looked up from germline, CDR1 is MNHEY and CDR2 is SVGAGI. There are 14 residues in the CDR3. V was pared by 1 base and J by 6 bases, with 12 bases between. CDR3 loop: CASSYFAGSDGYTF. In nucleotides, the CDR3 is TGTGCCAGCAGTTACTTTGCAGGGTCGGATGGCTACACCTTC.

There are a few counts of this clonotype. This chain uses TRBV4-3 with TRBJ1-2; tentatively, D is TRBD1 (6 bases). The CDR3 sequence is 15 residues long. Trimming left V 0 bases short and J 3 bases short, with 11 bases between. In germline, CDR1 is LGHNA, CDR2 YSLEER. The CDR3 loop reads CASSQDRGSDYGYTF. The CDR3 nucleotides are TGCGCCAGCAGCCAAGACAGGGGATCGGACTATGGCTACACCTTC.

This clonotype has more than one count but fewer than ten. Written as DNA, the CDR3 is TGTGCCAGCAGCCTGACTAGCGGGGGGATTCAAGAGACCCAGTACTTC. Translated: CASSLTSGGIQETQYF. V and J are TRBV2 and TRBJ2-5; 13 bases line up with TRBD2. Germline V gene data show CDR1 as SNHLY and CDR2 as FYNNEI. V lost 6 bases to trimming and J lost 2 bases; unmatched junction nucleotides: 6. The CDR3 spans 16 residues.

The table lists this clonotype with a few counts. The chain carries TRBV5-5 and TRBJ2-3, with TRBD1 identical over 7 bases. The V gene's germline CDR1 is SGHKS and CDR2 YYEKEE (reference sequence). With 1 base clipped from V and 2 bases from J, the junction kept 10 bases outside the gene matches. The CDR3 extends over 17 amino acids. The CDR3 reads CASSLLSGTAPTDTQYF. CDR3 nucleotide sequence: TGTGCCAGCAGCTTGTTGAGTGGGACAGCACCCACAGATACGCAGTATTTT.

This clonotype was counted a few times. The genes are TRBV7-9 and TRBJ2-3, with TRBD2 matching 8 bases. With V trimmed by 1 base and J by 1 base, 4 bases remained unmatched. CDR3 size: 16 residues. Germline-derived CDR1 and CDR2 are SEHNR and FQNEAQ (reference sequence). The CDR3 DNA is TGTGCCAGCAGCTTAGACGGAGCGGGAGGCACAGATACGCAGTATTTT. Translated: CASSLDGAGGTDTQYF.

The chain carries TRBV5-4 and TRBJ1-6; D remains unclear. Germline CDR1 and CDR2: SGHNT and YYREEE (reference sequence). The V end was cut by 3 bases, the J end by 3 bases, with 13 bases between. CDR3 length: 16 amino acids. The CDR3 region has the DNA TGTGCCAGCAGCTCCGGCGCGGGGAACTATAATTCACCCCTCCACTTT. It specifies CASSSGAGNYNSPLHF.

This clonotype appeared many times. V is TRBV18 and J is TRBJ2-5; D is perhaps TRBD1 or TRBD2 (6 bases each). The germline CDR1 and CDR2 sequences are KGHSH and LQKENI. Trimming stripped 3 bases from V and 5 bases from J, with 16 bases between. CDR3 length equals 15 residues. CDR3 nucleotides: TGTGCCAGCTCACCGACCACAGGGACTCGGGAGACCCAGTACTTC. Amino acid sequence: CASSPTTGTRETQYF.

This clonotype was observed many times. This chain links TRBV5-1 with TRBJ1-2, with D maybe TRBD1 (6 bases). CDR1 and CDR2 from the germline V gene are SGHRS and YFSETQ. This CDR3 has 15 amino acids. V lost 2 bases to trimming and J lost 2 bases, with 13 bases between them. CDR3 loop: CASSFTGAENYGYTF. CDR3 DNA: TGCGCCAGCAGCTTTACGGGGGCAGAGAACTATGGCTACACCTTC.

The genes are TRBV9 and TRBJ2-5; perhaps D is TRBD1 or TRBD2 (5 bases each). The CDR3 sequence is 16 residues long. Germline V gene sequence: CDR1 SGDLS, CDR2 YYNGEE. V lost 4 bases and J lost 2, with 18 bases in between. The DNA of the CDR3 is TGTGCCAGCAGCCTCCGGGAAGTGGGGCCTCAAGAGACCCAGTACTTC. It codes for CASSLREVGPQETQYF.

A few counts support this clonotype. The genes are TRBV7-2 and TRBJ2-2; TRBD1 matches 7 bases. Germline V CDR1 and CDR2: SGHTA, FQGNSA. V was clipped by 5 bases and J by 4 bases; unmatched bases: 7. The CDR3 runs 15 residues. In nucleotides, the CDR3 is TGTGCCAGCAGCCGCTCGACAGGGAGCACCGGGGAGCTGTTTTTT. It translates to CASSRSTGSTGELFF.

Remarks on this clonotype: With a much larger clone just one base away, this may be a read error. The chain links TRBV7-2 to TRBJ2-7, with D possibly being TRBD1 (5 bases). The CDR3 consists of 13 residues. Trimming cost V 5 bases and J 3 bases, with 11 bases left between them. Germline V gene lookup returns CDR1 SGHTA and CDR2 FQGNSA. The CDR3: CASSPGHLYEQYF. CDR3 coding DNA: TGTGCCAGCAGCCCCGGACATCTCTACGAGCAGTACTTC.

This clonotype has at least ten counts. V and J are TRBV9 and TRBJ2-7, with D possibly matching TRBD1 (5 bases). Between the trimmed V and J ends, which lost 5 bases and 1 base, there was a span of 13 bases. Germline CDR1 is SGDLS and CDR2 is YYNGEE. There are 14 residues in the CDR3. CDR3: CASSVGAGSYEQYF. CDR3 DNA: TGTGCCAGCAGTGTTGGGGCAGGTTCCTACGAGCAGTACTTC.

The chain has TRBV27 and TRBJ2-2; TRBD2 is a possible D gene (6 bases). Germline CDR1 reads MNHEY; CDR2 reads SMNVEV (reference sequence). The CDR3 is 15 residues long. The V gene lost 3 bases and the J gene lost 1 base, with 9 bases spanning the gap. CDR3 coding DNA: TGTGCCAGCAGTTTCGGGCGGGGGAACACCGGGGAGCTGTTTTTT. Its protein is CASSFGRGNTGELFF.

This sequence joins TRBV7-9 and TRBJ2-3; D not certain. This CDR3 is 13 amino acids long. V gave up 2 bases and J gave up 7 bases, with 10 bases separating them. Germline V gene data show CDR1 as SEHNR and CDR2 as FQNEAQ (reference sequence). The CDR3 DNA reads TGTGCCAGCAGCTTACCCCCCGGAAATACGCAGTATTTT. Translated, it gives CASSLPPGNTQYF. The full variable domain, completed using reference TRBV7-9 and TRBJ2-3, is DTGVSQNPRHKITKRGQNVTFRCDPISEHNRLYWYRQTLGQGPEFLTYFQNEAQLEKSRLLSDRFSAERPKGSFSTLEIQRTEQGDSAMYLCASSLPPGNTQYFGPGTRLTVL.

This clonotype appeared many times. The chain combines TRBV7-8 with TRBJ2-3; D is unresolved. V gave up 2 bases and J gave up 3 bases, with 9 bases separating them. CDR3 length: 14 amino acids. Germline V gene lookup returns CDR1 SGHVS and CDR2 FQNEAQ. This chain's CDR3 is CASSLNVGTDTQYF. The CDR3 nucleotides are TGTGCCAGCAGCTTAAATGTAGGGACAGATACGCAGTATTTT.

This clonotype was seen a handful of times. The chain recombines TRBV29-1 with TRBJ2-3; D is unclear. Germline V gene sequence: CDR1 SQVTM, CDR2 ANQGSEA. This CDR3 region has 10 residues. Trimming cost V 7 bases and J 6 bases, with 8 bases left between them. DNA of the CDR3: TGCAGCGCCGAACGGGATACGCAGTATTTT. Amino acids: CSAERDTQYF.

The chain combines TRBV9 with TRBJ2-7; TRBD2 matches at 8 bases. V was pared by 4 bases and J by 3 bases, with 9 bases of the junction left unmatched. From germline, CDR1 is SGDLS and CDR2 YYNGEE. This CDR3 is 15 amino acids long. Here the CDR3 DNA reads TGTGCCAGCAGCCTTAGCGGGACACCCTACTACGAGCAGTACTTC. It is translated as CASSLSGTPYYEQYF.

The V gene is TRBV29-1, the J gene TRBJ2-1, with D possibly matching TRBD2 (5 bases). Trimming left V 3 bases short and J 7 bases short, with 10 bases between. Germline lookup yields CDR1 SQVTM and CDR2 ANQGSEA. The CDR3 covers 12 residues. The CDR3 protein is CSVERAANEQFF. Written as DNA, the CDR3 is TGCAGCGTTGAGAGGGCGGCTAATGAGCAGTTCTTC.

This clonotype was seen a few times. The gene calls are TRBV25-1 and TRBJ1-5; D is undetermined. Germline CDR1 and CDR2: MGHDK and SYGVNS. The CDR3 length is 13 residues. Trimming stripped 5 bases from V and 2 bases from J, with 7 bases between. The CDR3 loop reads CASSPNGNQPQHF. The CDR3, as DNA: TGTGCCAGCAGTCCAAATGGCAATCAGCCCCAGCATTTT.

This clonotype came up a few times. The chain uses TRBV7-9 and TRBJ2-7, with no clear D. V was cut by 1 base and J by 9 bases, with 10 bases left in between. The CDR3 runs to 12 residues. Germline CDR1 is SEHNR and CDR2 is FQNEAQ (reference sequence). The CDR3 region has the DNA TGTGCCAGCAGCTTAGACCGCGAAGGGCAGTACTTC. Translation gives CASSLDREGQYF.

This clonotype occurred a few times. The chain recombines TRBV4-3 with TRBJ1-2; D perhaps matches TRBD1 (5 bases). Germline assignment: CDR1 LGHNA and CDR2 YSLEER. The CDR3 contains 14 residues. The V end lost 4 bases, the J end lost 7 bases, and 16 bases lay between the germline ends. CDR3: CASSPTDGGSGYTF. The CDR3, as DNA: TGCGCCAGCAGCCCAACGGACGGGGGAAGTGGCTACACCTTC.

In this sample, this clonotype turned up a few times. The genes are TRBV5-1 and TRBJ2-3; 8 bases align to TRBD2. V gave up 1 base and J gave up 14 bases; unmatched junction bases: 12. The CDR3 runs 14 residues. Germline values: CDR1 SGHRS, CDR2 YFSETQ. The chain's CDR3 is CASSLKGVGTSWYF. The CDR3, as DNA: TGCGCCAGCAGCTTGAAGGGGGTCGGGACTAGTTGGTATTTT. Using reference TRBV5-1 and TRBJ2-3 for the parts outside the CDR3, the full variable domain is KAGVTQTPRYLIKTRGQQVTLSCSPISGHRSVSWYQQTPGQGLQFLFEYFSETQRNKGNFPGRFSGRQFSNSRSEMNVSTLELGDSALYLCASSLKGVGTSWYFGPGTRLTVL.

This clonotype appeared many times. This chain joins TRBV7-2 and TRBJ2-5, with TRBD2 matching 7 bases. The CDR3 has 15 amino acids. V shed 6 bases and J 4 bases; nucleotides not matched to a gene: 11. CDR1 is SGHTA, CDR2 FQGNSA, per germline. CDR3 amino acids: CASRRAGTGRETQYF. The DNA for the CDR3 is TGTGCCAGCAGACGAGCGGGGACCGGGCGAGAGACCCAGTACTTC.

The rearrangement links TRBV6-2 or TRBV6-3 to TRBJ1-1; D gene unclear. The CDR3 contains 17 residues. Germline CDR1 reads MNHEY; CDR2 reads SVGEGT. V was shortened by 6 bases and J by 0 bases, with 20 bases between the two germline ends. CDR3 DNA sequence: TGTGCCAGCAGCCCCGGTCGAACCGGGATCATGAACACTGAAGCTTTCTTT. It yields the protein CASSPGRTGIMNTEAFF.

This clonotype was seen repeatedly, ten times or more. The genes are TRBV12-3 or TRBV12-4 and TRBJ1-5; the D is unclear. The CDR3 has 14 residues. Trimming took off 6 bases at V and 3 bases at J, with 12 bases between the two ends. Here the CDR3 DNA reads TGTGCCAGCAGGCTAGGGAGCTTCAATCAGCCCCAGCATTTT. This gives the protein CASRLGSFNQPQHF.

This clonotype was seen only a few times. This rearrangement joins TRBV5-1 to TRBJ2-3; 7 bases fit TRBD2. The germline CDR1 and CDR2 sequences are SGHRS and YFSETQ. The CDR3 totals 16 residues. J gave up 2 bases and V 0 bases, and 6 bases lay outside the gene matches. CDR3 nucleotide sequence: TGCGCCAGCAGCTTGGGGGGGACTACCTACACAGATACGCAGTATTTT. This codes for CASSLGGTTYTDTQYF.